The 5 T cell receptor beta chains listed next were all sequenced from one sample in a study of response to subunit inactivated influenza vaccine. TCRdb called the RT-PCR reads again in MiXCR, with one record for every CDR3 protein. The profile shows more than 600,000 distinct CDR3 sequences, under 20% of them singletons. Material: PBMCs from blood, obtained roughly 5 days after vaccination. These receptors were obtained from a man between 45 and 60 years old who received an inactivated influenza vaccine.

V is TRBV7-6 and J is TRBJ2-3; TRBD2 aligns across 7 bases. V was pared by 1 base and J by 0 bases, with 4 bases of the junction left unmatched. In germline, CDR1 is SGHVS, CDR2 FNYEAQ. The CDR3 consists of 16 residues. The CDR3 sequence: CASSLETSLSTDTQYF. The CDR3 DNA sequence: TGTGCCAGCAGCTTAGAGACTAGCCTAAGCACAGATACGCAGTATTTT.

Only a few counts were recorded for this clonotype. The chain uses TRBV20-1 and TRBJ2-5, with 8 bases fitting TRBD2. The germline gives CDR1 DFQATT, CDR2 SNEGSKA (reference sequence). The V gene end was trimmed by 0 bases and the J gene end by 2 bases; junction bases not matched to a gene: 11. The length of the CDR3 is 17 residues. CDR3 nucleotide sequence: TGCAGTGCTAGAGATGGTTCGGCGGGAGGCCTACAAGAGACCCAGTACTTC. This encodes CSARDGSAGGLQETQYF.

The chain is built from TRBV7-9 and TRBJ2-7; 10 nucleotides match TRBD1. This CDR3 is 15 amino acids long. CDR1 and CDR2 (germline): SEHNR, FQNEAQ (reference sequence). V dropped 7 bases and J dropped 2; count of bases not matched to a gene: 8. The CDR3 coding sequence is TGTGCCAGCACCAGAGGGGGACAGGGGACCTACGAGCAGTACTTC. It is translated as CASTRGGQGTYEQYF.

This clonotype was detected only a few times. The chain recombines TRBV20-1 with TRBJ2-1; 7 bases are a match to TRBD2. The CDR3 extends over 17 amino acids. Germline CDR1 DFQATT, CDR2 SNEGSKA (reference sequence). V lost 0 bases to trimming and J lost 2 bases; unmatched junction nucleotides: 10. CDR3 bases: TGCAGTGCTAGAGATCACTTGGGCCGGGGGGCCTACAATGAGCAGTTCTTC. Protein: CSARDHLGRGAYNEQFF.

The genes are TRBV5-6 and TRBJ2-5, with D tentatively TRBD2 (6 bases). Trimming stripped 4 bases from V and 2 bases from J, with 24 bases between. This CDR3 spans 18 amino acids. From germline, CDR1 is SGHDT and CDR2 YYEEEE. The CDR3 bases are TGTGCCAGCAGCGACGAGACTAGAGGGCTTGGGGTACAAGAGACCCAGTACTTC. Translating gives CASSDETRGLGVQETQYF.